The 29 T cell receptor beta chains given below trace back to one sample, sequenced in a study of early stage breast cancer tumors (dated by TCRdb to 2016 to 2017). Library preparation was by the immunoSEQ multiplex PCR assay. TCRdb obtained this table from immuneACCESS and retained in-frame rearrangements with V and J assigned. These tables miss some clones; where compared with another copy, unresolved V genes account for less than half of the shortfall, and the remainder is unexplained. The sample profile shows over 15,000 clones; around 83% of them were found once. The leading ten clones occupy under 2% of the sample. The sequenced sample was blood. Receptors were obtained from a person between 65 and 79 years old with breast cancer.

The chain employs TRBV6-5 and TRBJ1-2, with 7 bases matching TRBD1. Germline CDR1 reads MNHEY; CDR2 reads SVGAGI. V was clipped by 7 bases and J by 6 bases; unmatched bases: 14. CDR3 length: 15 residues. CDR3 sequence reads: CASNSGTAAFDGYTF. CDR3 in DNA: TGTGCCAGCAATAGTGGGACAGCGGCCTTCGATGGCTACACCTTC.

The gene calls are TRBV6-1 and TRBJ1-1; unclear D gene. Germline loops: CDR1 MNHNS, CDR2 SASEGT. The V end lost 4 bases, the J end lost 1 base, and 13 bases lay between the germline ends. This CDR3 comprises 15 residues. The CDR3 spells CASSVGRDWNTEAFF. CDR3 nucleotide sequence: TGTGCCAGCAGTGTTGGAAGAGACTGGAACACTGAAGCTTTCTTT.

The rearrangement uses TRBV18 and TRBJ1-6; D possibly corresponds to TRBD1 (5 bases). The germline gives CDR1 KGHSH, CDR2 LQKENI. V dropped 5 bases and J dropped 8 bases, with 13 bases sitting between them. The CDR3 extends over 14 amino acids. CDR3 nucleotides: TGTGCCAGCTCAACATTGACAGAGGATTCACCCCTCCACTTT. This sequence encodes CASSTLTEDSPLHF.

The rearrangement uses TRBV28 and TRBJ2-7; 8 bases are a match to TRBD1. The CDR3 is 15 residues long. Trimming at V came to 3 bases and at J to 3 bases, leaving 7 bases not matched to a gene. Germline values: CDR1 MDHEN, CDR2 SYDVKM. The CDR3 spells CASSFSQGAYYEQYF. DNA of the CDR3: TGTGCCAGCAGTTTTTCTCAGGGGGCTTACTACGAGCAGTACTTC.

The V and J genes are TRBV30 and TRBJ1-5, with 7 positions matching TRBD1. CDR1 is GTSNPN and CDR2 is SVGIG in the germline V gene (reference sequence). There are 13 residues in the CDR3. The J segment lost 5 bases and the V segment lost 6 bases, leaving 7 bases of the junction unmatched. The CDR3 is CACNDRVDQPQHF. CDR3 nucleotide sequence: TGTGCCTGTAATGACAGGGTCGATCAGCCCCAGCATTTT.

The chain combines TRBV4-1 with TRBJ2-5; tentative D call: TRBD1 (5 bases). CDR3 length equals 14 residues. The V gene's germline CDR1 is MGHRA and CDR2 YSYEKL. V was pared by 4 bases and J by 5 bases, with 14 bases between. The CDR3 loop is CASSLWTSQETQYF. The CDR3, as DNA: TGCGCCAGCAGCCTATGGACATCCCAGGAGACCCAGTACTTC.

The rearrangement joins TRBV19 to TRBJ1-2; no clear D gene. V was trimmed by 2 bases and J by 7 bases, leaving 17 bases between them. The germline gives CDR1 LNHDA, CDR2 SQIVND (reference sequence). CDR3 size: 15 residues. The CDR3 loop is CASSILFLGSRGYTF. The CDR3 DNA follows: TGTGCCAGTAGTATACTTTTCTTGGGGAGTCGTGGCTACACCTTC.

The chain has TRBV5-1 and TRBJ2-3; 7 nucleotides agree with TRBD2. V was clipped by 3 bases and J by 6 bases; unmatched bases: 13. CDR1 and CDR2 from the germline V gene are SGHRS and YFSETQ. The CDR3 spans 16 residues. The CDR3 DNA reads TGCGCCAGCAGCTGGGGCACCAGCGGGGTCTACGATACGCAGTATTTT. It specifies CASSWGTSGVYDTQYF.

The chain joins TRBV19 to TRBJ1-5; no firm D call. Germline V lookup: CDR1 LNHDA, CDR2 SQIVND (reference sequence). The CDR3 is 15 residues long. Trimming left V 7 bases short and J 3 bases short, with 16 bases between. This CDR3 reads CASMGPDSLNQPQHF. CDR3 sequence (DNA): TGTGCCAGTATGGGCCCGGACTCCCTCAATCAGCCCCAGCATTTT.

Written as DNA, the CDR3 is TGTGCCAGCAGCGGCCCCGGACTACAGGGGGCGGCCTATGGCTACACCTTC. This gives the protein CASSGPGLQGAAYGYTF. The V and J genes are TRBV7-2 and TRBJ1-2, with 9 bases fitting TRBD1. CDR1 is SGHTA, CDR2 FQGNSA, per germline. The CDR3 is 17 residues long. The V and J ends lost 5 bases and 4 bases, in that order; junction bases with no gene match: 14.

The rearrangement uses TRBV6-1 and TRBJ1-4; D might be TRBD1 (6 bases). V was pared by 2 bases and J by 4 bases, with 11 bases between. CDR1 and CDR2 (germline): MNHNS, SASEGT. This CDR3 comprises 15 residues. The CDR3 DNA is TGTGCCAGCAGTGAACTCGGGACAATTAATGAAAAACTGTTTTTT. Its translation is CASSELGTINEKLFF.

The gene calls are TRBV5-4 and TRBJ1-1; possibly TRBD1 for D (5 bases). Trimming removed 4 bases from V and 1 base from J, with 17 bases in between. This CDR3 contains 16 residues. The germline gives CDR1 SGHNT, CDR2 YYREEE (reference sequence). This chain's CDR3 is CASSPGGPSRNTEAFF. CDR3 DNA sequence: TGTGCCAGCAGCCCGGGGGGACCGTCGAGGAACACTGAAGCTTTCTTT.

The rearrangement links TRBV2 to TRBJ1-2, with TRBD1 identical over 7 bases. CDR3 length equals 13 residues. Germline V CDR1 and CDR2: SNHLY, FYNNEI. Trimming removed 6 bases from V and 4 bases from J; junction bases left unmatched: 5. The CDR3 DNA sequence: TGTGCCAGCAGAACAGGGGACCCCTATGGCTACACCTTC. Its protein is CASRTGDPYGYTF.

The chain has TRBV29-1 and TRBJ2-2; no firm D call. The CDR3 is 12 residues long. In germline, CDR1 is SQVTM, CDR2 ANQGSEA. The germline V and J ends were trimmed by 4 bases and 1 base, with 4 bases remaining between them. The CDR3 DNA reads as TGCAGCGTTGCCTGGAACACCGGGGAGCTGTTTTTT. This translates into CSVAWNTGELFF.

The chain has TRBV6-1 and TRBJ2-5; 10 bases are shared with TRBD2. CDR3 size: 17 residues. V shed 0 bases, J shed 4 bases, and the junction held 8 bases outside the gene matches. Germline V CDR1 and CDR2: MNHNS, SASEGT. The CDR3 loop reads CASSEAPPLAGGETQYF. As DNA, the CDR3 is TGTGCCAGCAGTGAAGCCCCTCCCTTAGCGGGGGGAGAGACCCAGTACTTC.

V gene TRBV19 combines with J gene TRBJ2-7; D is ambiguous. Trimming pared 4 bases from V and 3 bases from J, leaving 16 bases between. Germline V lookup: CDR1 LNHDA, CDR2 SQIVND (reference sequence). CDR3 length: 15 residues. CDR3 sequence: CASSKVRRQIYEQYF. In nucleotides, the CDR3 is TGTGCCAGTAGTAAGGTAAGGCGGCAGATCTACGAGCAGTACTTC.

This chain joins TRBV2 and TRBJ1-1; D is unclear. V was trimmed by 4 bases and J by 5 bases, leaving 11 bases between them. The CDR3 loop spans 13 amino acids. Per germline, CDR1 SNHLY and CDR2 FYNNEI. CDR3 sequence (DNA): TGTGCCAGCAGTGGGCAGCCCAGGACTGAAGCTTTCTTT. Amino acids: CASSGQPRTEAFF.

The rearrangement uses TRBV30 and TRBJ1-2, with 9 bases that match TRBD1. Germline CDR1 is GTSNPN and CDR2 is SVGIG (reference sequence). Trimming took 3 bases from V and 2 from J; bases not matched to a gene: 4. CDR3 length equals 14 residues. The CDR3 loop is CAWRGTGTNYGYTF. CDR3 coding DNA: TGTGCCTGGAGGGGGACAGGGACCAACTATGGCTACACCTTC.

This chain uses TRBV5-1 with TRBJ1-4; perhaps TRBD1 as D (6 bases). This CDR3 has 14 amino acids. V gave up 4 bases and J gave up 6 bases, with 13 bases separating them. Germline CDR1 SGHRS, CDR2 YFSETQ. CDR3 protein: CASSPGTRYEKLFF. The CDR3 DNA reads TGCGCCAGCAGCCCCGGGACAAGATATGAAAAACTGTTTTTT.

The CDR3 DNA follows: TGCGCCAGCAGTAGTCAGGGGCCCCCCTACGAGCAGTACTTC. This encodes CASSSQGPPYEQYF. The chain is built from TRBV5-1 and TRBJ2-7, with D maybe TRBD1 (6 bases). CDR3 size: 14 residues. Trimming stripped 5 bases from V and 2 bases from J, with 14 bases between. Germline-derived CDR1 and CDR2 are SGHRS and YFSETQ. Full variable domain (missing parts from reference TRBV5-1 and TRBJ2-7): KAGVTQTPRYLIKTRGQQVTLSCSPISGHRSVSWYQQTPGQGLQFLFEYFSETQRNKGNFPGRFSGRQFSNSRSEMNVSTLELGDSALYLCASSSQGPPYEQYFGPGTRLTVT.

The CDR3 coding sequence is TGTGCCAGTAGTATAGATAGCCGGTTCACTGAAGCTTTCTTT. Translating gives CASSIDSRFTEAFF. The genes are TRBV19 and TRBJ1-1; D call uncertain. The CDR3 is 14 amino acids. Germline loops: CDR1 LNHDA, CDR2 SQIVND (reference sequence). Trimming removed 0 bases from V and 4 bases from J, with 9 bases in between.

This chain links TRBV28 with TRBJ1-3; 8 bases agree with TRBD1. Trimming cost V 5 bases and J 2 bases; bases outside gene matches: 5. Germline loops: CDR1 MDHEN, CDR2 SYDVKM. The CDR3 loop spans 15 amino acids. CDR3 amino acids: CASSGRRGPGNTIYF. CDR3 nucleotides: TGTGCCAGCAGTGGTCGCAGGGGGCCTGGAAACACCATATATTTT.

V usage is TRBV1 and J usage is TRBJ1-1. TRBV1 is described as a pseudogene. This CDR3 has 17 amino acids. The CDR3 reads CTSSQAGFQAILPEAFF. In nucleotides, the CDR3 is TGCACCAGCAGCCAGGCCGGGTTTCAAGCCATCCTCCCTGAAGCTTTCTTT.

V usage is TRBV10-2 and J usage is TRBJ2-7; 7 positions match TRBD2. CDR1 is WSHSY, CDR2 SAAADI, per germline. With V trimmed by 8 bases and J by 1 base, 5 bases remained unmatched. The CDR3 is 13 amino acids. The CDR3 spells CASSRGISYEQYF. The CDR3 DNA is TGCGCCAGCTCGCGGGGGATATCCTACGAGCAGTACTTC.

This clone was detected once. V usage is TRBV5-5 and J usage is TRBJ1-6; D remains ambiguous. V was clipped by 0 bases and J by 6 bases, with 10 bases between them. Germline CDR1 and CDR2: SGHKS and YYEKEE (reference sequence). This CDR3 is built from 15 residues. CDR3 loop: CASSLESTRNSPLHF. The CDR3 DNA follows: TGTGCCAGCAGCTTGGAGTCAACACGTAATTCACCCCTCCACTTT.

This chain connects TRBV30 to TRBJ1-5; 9 bases align to TRBD1. J gave up 2 bases and V 5 bases, and 10 bases lay outside the gene matches. Germline assignment: CDR1 GTSNPN and CDR2 SVGIG (reference sequence). The CDR3 covers 16 residues. The CDR3 coding sequence is TGTGCCTGGGGGACCGGGACAGGGTTTGGCAATCAGCCCCAGCATTTT. This encodes CAWGTGTGFGNQPQHF.

This rearrangement joins TRBV28 to TRBJ2-7, with 10 bases fitting TRBD1. This CDR3 region has 16 residues. Germline V gene lookup returns CDR1 MDHEN and CDR2 SYDVKM. The junction had 13 bases not matched to a gene; V was cut back by 6 bases and J by 5 bases. CDR3 in DNA: TGTGCCAGCAGCCTCCGTAGGACAGGGGGTGTCGACGAGCAGTACTTC. Residues: CASSLRRTGGVDEQYF.

CDR3 DNA: TGTGCCAGCAGCTATGGGACAGGGGAGGACGAGCAGTACTTC. Encoded protein: CASSYGTGEDEQYF. The genes are TRBV11-3 and TRBJ2-7, with TRBD1 matching 10 bases. The CDR3 consists of 14 residues. The germline V gene encodes CDR1 SGHNT and CDR2 YENEEA. V lost 4 bases to trimming and J lost 5 bases; unmatched junction nucleotides: 5.

This chain connects TRBV19 to TRBJ1-2, with 7 bases identical to TRBD1. The V and J ends lost 2 bases and 4 bases, in that order; junction bases with no gene match: 4. The CDR3 is 14 residues long. The germline CDR1 and CDR2 sequences are LNHDA and SQIVND (reference sequence). The DNA for the CDR3 is TGTGCCAGTAGTATAAGGGGACAGATCTATGGCTACACCTTC. Translating it yields CASSIRGQIYGYTF.